The present T cell receptor beta chain was sequenced within a study of control samples from healthy donors and cancer patients. Here immunoSEQ multiplex PCR was the method, and the copy in TCRdb shows in-frame clones only, minus some. Of 150,000 to 200,000 clones in the sample, 91% are singletons; the top ten hold more than 1.3%. There are 16 residues in the CDR3. Germline V gene data show CDR1 as SGHTA and CDR2 as FQGTGA. With 1 base removed from V and 1 base from J, the gap between germline ends came to 12 bases. The sequenced sample consisted of blood. This chain links TRBV7-3 with TRBJ2-3; D could derive from TRBD1 or TRBD2 (5 bases each). This TCR was recovered from a young woman in good health. CDR3 sequence: CASSLMRGGRTDTQYF. CDR3 coding DNA: TGTGCCAGCAGCTTAATGAGGGGCGGGCGCACAGATACGCAGTATTTT.